This T cell receptor beta chain was profiled in a study of beta chain features in type 1 diabetes. Reverse transcribing all isolated RNA meant expressed TCRB transcripts were sequenced. Only in-frame clones appear in the TCRdb table, and some are missing; sequencing was by immunoSEQ multiplex PCR. Of hundreds of thousands of clones listed, 12% to 15% are singletons. The authors obtained over 95% purity in all sorted populations. Germline assignment: CDR1 MGHRA and CDR2 YSYEKL. The CDR3 has 16 amino acids. The germline V and J ends were trimmed by 2 bases and 0 bases, with 10 bases remaining between them.

The clonotype originates from a man under 40 in good health. The chain couples TRBV4-1 to TRBJ1-4; D unresolved. Material: central memory CD4+ T cells from blood. As DNA, the CDR3 is TGCGCCAGCAGCCAACCGGGCCCGGCAACTAATGAAAAACTGTTTTTT. Translated: CASSQPGPATNEKLFF.